The clone carrying this TCR beta chain was observed many times. As yet, its antigen is unknown. Germline V gene lookup returns CDR1 KGHSH and CDR2 LQKENI. V was pared by 0 bases and J by 5 bases, with 10 bases between. The CDR3 sequence is 14 residues long. These data originate in a study of beta chain features in type 1 diabetes. Expressed TCRB transcripts were sequenced because the entire RNA isolate underwent reverse transcription. Here immunoSEQ multiplex PCR was the method, and the copy in TCRdb shows in-frame clones only, minus some. Counted here are some 150,000 clones, 11% occurring once; the ten biggest clones make up about 2%. General study results and limits: Sampled from patients, naive, central memory and Treg TCRB repertoires appeared more similar than those sampled from healthy donors. Significant though moderate, a shortening of TCRB CDR3s appeared in all four CD4+ subsets of Type 1 diabetes patients. Whether TCRB rearrangement is influenced by HLA type was left unresolved in this analysis.

Sampling consisted of one heparinised blood draw per donor, averaging approximately 120 mL. Sequences were obtained from central memory CD4+ T cells from blood. This clonotype originated in a man in his late teens or twenties in good health. V and J are TRBV18 and TRBJ2-5; D is ambiguous. CDR3 coding DNA: TGTGCCAGCTCACCACCATCTACCAAGGAGACCCAGTACTTC. This sequence encodes CASSPPSTKETQYF. Filled out from reference TRBV18 and TRBJ2-5, the complete variable domain reads NAGVMQNPRHLVRRRGQEARLRCSPMKGHSHVYWYRQLPEEGLKFMVYLQKENIIDESGMPKERFSAEFPKEGPSILRIQQVVRGDSAAYFCASSPPSTKETQYFGPGTRLLVL.